A selection of T cell receptor beta chains follows, all from one sample in a study of control samples from healthy donors and cancer patients. Method: immunoSEQ multiplex PCR; TCRdb's copy keeps in-frame clones and lacks some. Of roughly 150,000 clones listed, about 93% are singletons. Sequenced: blood. The receptors were gathered from a man aged 45-65 years in good health. The CDR3 runs from the conserved cysteine through the conserved F or W. Each record gives: J gene, CDR3 length, D gene, clone size, V gene, CDR3 protein, CDR3 DNA. A D gene is named only where the DNA matches it firmly. Size tells how often a clone was seen (once, few, many) or the class of an expanded clone, and some rows leave it out.

TRBJ2-1	15	.	.	TRBV19	CASSIGTRWNNEQFF	TGTGCCAGTAGTATTGGGACACGCTGGAACAATGAGCAGTTCTTC
TRBJ1-3	16	TRBD1	.	TRBV28	CASSRTGQPSGNTIYF	TGTGCCAGCAGTAGGACAGGGCAACCTTCTGGAAACACCATATATTTT
TRBJ2-1	14	TRBD2	.	TRBV9	CASSLGTIFGEQFF	TGTGCCAGCAGCTTAGGGACTATATTCGGTGAGCAGTTCTTC
TRBJ1-5	17	.	.	TRBV27	CASSPRMGQYSNQPQHF	TGTGCCAGCAGTCCTAGGATGGGACAATATAGCAATCAGCCCCAGCATTTT
TRBJ2-1	16	TRBD2	.	TRBV24-1	CATSDSLAGVQGEQFF	TGTGCCACCAGTGATTCACTAGCGGGAGTGCAGGGTGAGCAGTTCTTC
TRBJ2-7	15	TRBD2	.	TRBV28	CASSRTSGSRDEQYF	TGTGCCAGCAGCCGCACTAGCGGGAGTCGCGACGAGCAGTACTTC
TRBJ2-3	15	.	.	TRBV4-1	CASSQNSGKTDTQYF	TGCGCCAGCAGCCAAAATTCCGGTAAGACAGATACGCAGTATTTT
TRBJ2-4	17	TRBD1	.	TRBV19	CASSIAPGQGAKNIQYF	TGTGCCAGTAGTATAGCTCCGGGACAGGGTGCCAAAAACATTCAGTACTTC
TRBJ2-5	14	TRBD2	.	TRBV29-1	CSVDVAGGDETQYF	TGCAGCGTTGACGTAGCGGGAGGTGATGAGACCCAGTACTTC
TRBJ2-4	16	TRBD2	.	TRBV2	CASSVGAGLAKNIQYF	TGTGCCAGCAGCGTCGGAGCGGGACTAGCCAAAAACATTCAGTACTTC
TRBJ2-3	15	.	.	TRBV7-9	CASSLQSTGTDTQYF	TGTGCCAGCAGCTTACAGAGTACTGGCACAGATACGCAGTATTTT
TRBJ1-1	13	.	.	TRBV7-3	CASSLTLNTEAFF	TGTGCCAGCAGCCTGACTTTGAACACTGAAGCTTTCTTT
TRBJ1-2	13	.	.	TRBV7-9	CASSSGTALSYTF	TGTGCCAGCAGCTCAGGGACGGCTTTAAGCTACACCTTC
TRBJ2-7	16	.	.	TRBV6-6	CASSYLQARSTYEQYF	TGTGCCAGCAGTTACTTGCAGGCCAGGAGTACCTACGAGCAGTACTTC
TRBJ1-1	15	TRBD1	.	TRBV2	CASREWQGASTEAFF	TGTGCCAGCAGGGAGTGGCAGGGGGCGAGCACTGAAGCTTTCTTT
TRBJ2-1	17	TRBD2	.	TRBV4-2	CASSQAALAGGYNEQFF	TGTGCCAGCAGCCAAGCGGCACTAGCGGGCGGCTACAATGAGCAGTTCTTC
TRBJ2-7	11	.	.	TRBV12-3/TRBV12-4	CASSFLYEQYF	TGTGCCAGCAGTTTTTTGTACGAGCAGTACTTC
TRBJ2-5	15	TRBD2	.	TRBV11-2	CASRTNSGSGETQYF	TGTGCCAGCAGAACGAATAGCGGGAGTGGAGAGACCCAGTACTTC
TRBJ2-7	15	TRBD2	.	TRBV3-1/TRBV3-2	CASSRTSGSIHEQYF	TGTGCCAGCAGCCGAACTAGCGGGAGTATCCACGAGCAGTACTTC
TRBJ2-7	15	.	.	TRBV28	CASSLFGAPPYEQYF	TGTGCCAGCAGTTTATTTGGAGCTCCTCCCTACGAGCAGTACTTC
TRBJ1-4	15	.	.	TRBV6-5	CASSYRGTGNEKLFF	TGTGCCAGCAGTTACCGTGGGACGGGTAATGAAAAACTGTTTTTT
TRBJ1-2	12	.	.	TRBV10-3	CAISDTRQHYTF	TGTGCCATCAGTGATACGAGACAGCACTACACCTTC
TRBJ1-1	16	TRBD1	.	TRBV28	CASSKDPGTGTTEAFF	TGTGCCAGCAGCAAAGACCCCGGGACAGGGACCACTGAAGCTTTCTTT
TRBJ2-7	15	.	.	TRBV14	CASSQGGTPNYEQYF	TGTGCCAGCAGCCAAGGGGGGACACCGAATTACGAGCAGTACTTC
TRBJ2-1	16	TRBD1	.	TRBV19	CASSILQGVTYNEQFF	TGTGCCAGTAGTATTTTACAGGGGGTAACCTACAATGAGCAGTTCTTC
TRBJ2-1	14	.	.	TRBV7-3	CASSLIQGINEQFF	TGTGCCAGCAGCTTAATCCAGGGAATAAATGAGCAGTTCTTC
TRBJ1-1	13	TRBD1	.	TRBV10-3	CAIKMTGSAEAFF	TGTGCCATCAAGATGACAGGGTCGGCTGAAGCTTTCTTT
TRBJ1-2	13	.	.	TRBV7-9	CASSLDPNYGYTF	TGTGCCAGCAGCTTAGATCCCAACTATGGCTACACCTTC
TRBJ2-3	15	.	.	TRBV7-9	CASSLVVLEQDTQYF	TGTGCCAGCAGCTTAGTGGTCCTAGAACAGGATACGCAGTATTTT
TRBJ2-2	17	TRBD2	.	TRBV14	CASSHIGLAGYTGELFF	TGTGCCAGCAGCCATATAGGACTAGCGGGGTACACCGGGGAGCTGTTTTTT
TRBJ1-2	13	.	.	TRBV2	CASSPGALYGYTF	TGTGCCAGCAGTCCTGGGGCCCTCTATGGCTACACCTTC
TRBJ2-2	16	.	.	TRBV9	CASSVASPKNTGELFF	TGTGCCAGCAGCGTAGCTTCTCCTAAGAACACCGGGGAGCTGTTTTTT
TRBJ2-7	13	TRBD1	.	TRBV5-6	CASSGNRDREQYF	TGTGCCAGCAGCGGAAATCGGGACAGGGAGCAGTACTTC
TRBJ2-1	15	.	.	TRBV5-1	CASSPAGLVYNEQFF	TGCGCCAGCAGCCCCGCGGGTCTGGTTTACAATGAGCAGTTCTTC
TRBJ2-3	13	TRBD1	.	TRBV7-9	CASSFRGSDTQYF	TGTGCCAGCAGCTTCAGGGGGTCAGATACGCAGTATTTT
TRBJ2-1	13	.	.	TRBV18	CASSPSLINEQFF	TGTGCCAGCTCACCAAGTCTTATCAATGAGCAGTTCTTC
TRBJ1-1	14	.	few	TRBV7-9	CASSLAGRNTEAFF	TGTGCCAGCAGCTTAGCTGGTCGGAACACTGAAGCTTTCTTT
TRBJ2-7	14	.	once	TRBV11-2	CASSVGFSTYEQYF	TGTGCCAGCAGCGTAGGCTTCTCGACCTACGAGCAGTACTTC
TRBJ1-1	14	.	.	TRBV7-9	CASSLKSVSTEAFF	TGTGCCAGCAGCTTAAAGTCAGTTAGCACTGAAGCTTTCTTT
TRBJ1-1	15	TRBD1	.	TRBV7-9	CASSWTPTGGTEAFF	TGTGCCAGCAGCTGGACGCCGACAGGGGGCACTGAAGCTTTCTTT
TRBJ1-2	12	.	.	TRBV28	CASSISNYGYTF	TGTGCCAGCAGTATAAGCAACTATGGCTACACCTTC
TRBJ1-2	14	.	few	TRBV5-4	CASSLDRNNYGYTF	TGTGCCAGCAGCTTGGACCGAAATAACTATGGCTACACCTTC
TRBJ1-1	13	.	.	TRBV7-8	CASSLDRNTEAFF	TGTGCCAGCAGCTTAGACAGGAACACTGAAGCTTTCTTT
TRBJ2-7	14	.	.	TRBV5-1	CASSPSSSSYEQYF	TGCGCCAGCAGCCCCTCTTCTAGCTCCTACGAGCAGTACTTC
TRBJ1-2	13	.	.	TRBV5-1	CASSLDGERSYTF	TGCGCCAGCAGCTTGGACGGAGAAAGGAGCTACACCTTC
TRBJ1-2	15	TRBD1	.	TRBV29-1	CSVFEQGSLNYGYTF	TGCAGCGTCTTTGAACAGGGGTCCTTAAACTATGGCTACACCTTC
TRBJ1-4	14	.	.	TRBV25-1	CASSERGGHEKLFF	TGTGCCAGCAGTGAAAGGGGAGGCCATGAAAAACTGTTTTTT
TRBJ2-2	15	TRBD2	.	TRBV7-2	CASSFGYSGSGELFF	TGTGCCAGCAGCTTCGGATATAGCGGGTCCGGGGAGCTGTTTTTT